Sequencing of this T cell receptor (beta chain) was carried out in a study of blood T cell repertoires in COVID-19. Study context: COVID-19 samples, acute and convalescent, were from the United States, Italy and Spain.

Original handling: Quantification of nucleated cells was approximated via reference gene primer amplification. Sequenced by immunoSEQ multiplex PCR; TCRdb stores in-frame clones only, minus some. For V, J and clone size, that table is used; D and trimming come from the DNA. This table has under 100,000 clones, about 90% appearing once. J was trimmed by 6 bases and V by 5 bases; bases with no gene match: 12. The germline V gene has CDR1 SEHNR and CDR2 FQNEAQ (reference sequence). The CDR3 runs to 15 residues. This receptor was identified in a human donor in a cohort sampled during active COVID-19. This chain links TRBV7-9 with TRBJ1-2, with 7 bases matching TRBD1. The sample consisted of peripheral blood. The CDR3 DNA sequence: TGTGCCAGCAGCGATTGGACAGGACCTGAGGATGGCTACACCTTC. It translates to CASSDWTGPEDGYTF. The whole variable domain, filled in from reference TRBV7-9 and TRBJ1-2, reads DTGVSQNPRHKITKRGQNVTFRCDPISEHNRLYWYRQTLGQGPEFLTYFQNEAQLEKSRLLSDRFSAERPKGSFSTLEIQRTEQGDSAMYLCASSDWTGPEDGYTFGSGTRLTVV.